This is a list of T cell receptor beta chains from one sample in a study of T cell changes during pregnancy in multiple sclerosis. The protocol was immunoSEQ multiplex PCR, while the TCRdb copy is restricted to in-frame clones and leaves out a portion. Here the sample spans approximately 52,000 clones, 80% to 95% being singletons. This specimen consisted of CD4+ T cells from peripheral blood mononuclear cells, obtained in the third trimester of pregnancy. The origin of the receptors is a female donor with multiple sclerosis, enrolled in a pregnancy study. The CDR3 runs from the conserved cysteine through the conserved F or W. The order of the fields is D gene, clone size, V gene, J gene, CDR3 protein, CDR3 DNA. The D gene is left open where the match is weak. Only some rows state a clone size, as once, few, many or a class for expanded clones.

TRBD1	.	TRBV11-2	TRBJ1-1	CASSAGGKGDTEAFF	TGTGCCAGCAGCGCAGGGGGTAAGGGGGACACTGAAGCTTTCTTT
.	.	TRBV30	TRBJ2-3	CAWTPRTDTQYF	TGTGCCTGGACCCCTAGGACAGATACGCAGTATTTT
.	.	TRBV2	TRBJ1-4	CASSEAGAPTTNEKLFF	TGTGCCAGCAGTGAAGCGGGGGCCCCTACAACTAATGAAAAACTGTTTTTT
.	once	TRBV27	TRBJ1-2	CASSPTGSYGYTF	TGTGCCAGCAGTCCCACAGGGTCCTATGGCTACACCTTC
TRBD1	.	TRBV25-1	TRBJ1-6	CASTGTGRSPLHF	TGTGCCAGCACCGGGACAGGAAGGTCACCCCTCCACTTT
TRBD1	.	TRBV19	TRBJ2-7	CASSGVKGQGNEQYF	TGTGCCAGTAGTGGCGTTAAGGGACAGGGGAACGAGCAGTACTTC
.	once	TRBV29-1	TRBJ2-5	CSVGSGDETQYF	TGCAGCGTTGGTTCGGGGGATGAGACCCAGTACTTC
TRBD1	.	TRBV5-1	TRBJ1-2	CASSRDRDDYGYTF	TGCGCCAGCAGCCGGGACAGGGACGACTATGGCTACACCTTC
.	.	TRBV2	TRBJ1-5	CASSYGGMGPQHF	TGTGCCAGCAGCTACGGCGGAATGGGGCCCCAGCATTTT
.	.	TRBV6-1	TRBJ1-1	CASSESVGAAFF	TGTGCCAGCAGTGAATCGGTGGGGGCCGCTTTCTTT
TRBD1	.	TRBV29-1	TRBJ2-5	CSVGWTGDGETQYF	TGCAGCGTTGGGTGGACAGGGGATGGAGAGACCCAGTACTTC
.	.	TRBV21-1	TRBJ1-5	CASIKQGVGRGTGIPNQPQHF	.
.	.	TRBV5-1	TRBJ2-7	CASSWGPAGTYEQYF	TGCGCCAGCAGCTGGGGTCCGGCAGGGACCTACGAGCAGTACTTC
.	once	TRBV7-2	TRBJ1-2	CASSLGSTGGYTF	TGTGCCAGCAGCTTAGGATCTACCGGTGGCTACACCTTC
.	.	TRBV27	TRBJ2-1	CASSSPLSSYNEQFF	TGTGCCAGCAGTTCCCCGCTAAGCTCCTACAATGAGCAGTTCTTC
TRBD2	.	TRBV30	TRBJ2-7	CAWRAGTRAYEQYF	TGTGCCTGGCGGGCCGGGACTAGGGCCTACGAGCAGTACTTC
.	.	TRBV29-1	TRBJ1-2	CSVESSRSNGYTF	TGCAGCGTTGAATCATCGAGGAGTAATGGCTACACCTTC
.	.	TRBV4-2	TRBJ1-2	CASSQDQGPQGYTF	TGTGCCAGCAGCCAAGATCAGGGCCCACAGGGCTACACCTTC
TRBD1	.	TRBV5-1	TRBJ1-4	CASSLEGAREKLFF	TGCGCCAGCAGCTTGGAGGGGGCGCGCGAAAAACTGTTTTTT
.	.	TRBV6-1	TRBJ1-5	CASSEGRLLGGNQPQHF	TGTGCCAGCAGTGAGGGAAGATTGTTGGGGGGAAATCAGCCCCAGCATTTT
TRBD1	.	TRBV5-8	TRBJ1-1	CASSSAQTGLPNTEAFF	TGTGCCAGCAGCTCGGCACAGACAGGGCTCCCGAACACTGAAGCTTTCTTT
.	.	TRBV19	TRBJ2-5	CASSTGVGQETQYF	TGTGCCAGTAGTACCGGAGTAGGACAAGAGACCCAGTACTTC
TRBD1	.	TRBV27	TRBJ2-7	CASSPGRGLSEQYF	TGTGCCAGCAGTCCGGGCAGGGGGCTGTCCGAGCAGTACTTC
TRBD1	.	TRBV9	TRBJ2-2	CASSGTGGANTGELFF	TGTGCCAGCAGCGGGACAGGGGGCGCGAACACCGGGGAGCTGTTTTTT